This T cell receptor beta chain was found in a study of blood T cell repertoires in COVID-19. As for the study in general: Specimens from acute and convalescent COVID-19 originated in the United States, Italy and Spain. The cDNA or gDNA used as material had been derived from T cells, B-cell-depleted T cells, or PBMCs.

Germline loops: CDR1 MNHEY, CDR2 SVGAGI. Trimming cost V 10 bases and J 4 bases; bases outside gene matches: 5. The length of the CDR3 is 13 residues. The data were produced by immunoSEQ multiplex PCR, yet TCRdb's version contains in-frame clones alone and is incomplete. The sample consists of 200,000 to 250,000 clones, approximately 86% of them appearing once. The chain recombines TRBV6-5 with TRBJ1-5, with 9 bases that match TRBD1. The sequenced material came from peripheral blood. This TCR came from a woman aged 70-85 years with active or convalescent COVID-19. The CDR3 loop is CATGQGRNQPQHF. The CDR3 nucleotides are TGTGCCACCGGACAGGGGAGGAATCAGCCCCAGCATTTT.